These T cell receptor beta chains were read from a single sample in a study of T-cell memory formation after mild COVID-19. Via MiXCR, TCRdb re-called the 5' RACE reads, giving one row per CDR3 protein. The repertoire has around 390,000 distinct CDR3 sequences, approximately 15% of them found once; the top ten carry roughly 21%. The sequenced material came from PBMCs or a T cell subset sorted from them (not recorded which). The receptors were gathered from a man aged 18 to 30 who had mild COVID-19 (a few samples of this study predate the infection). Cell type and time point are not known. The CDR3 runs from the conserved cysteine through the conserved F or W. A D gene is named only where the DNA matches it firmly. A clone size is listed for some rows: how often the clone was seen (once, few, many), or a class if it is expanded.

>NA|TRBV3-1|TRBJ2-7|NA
TGTGCCAGCAGCCTTGGGGACATCGTCTACGAGCAGTACTTC
CASSLGDIVYEQYF
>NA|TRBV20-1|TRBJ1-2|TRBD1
TGCAGTGCTAGGGAACAGGGGATCGGCTACACCTTC
CSAREQGIGYTF
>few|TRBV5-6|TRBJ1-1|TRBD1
TGTGCCAGCAGCCAGGGGACAGGGATGATGAACACTGAAGCTTTCTTT
CASSQGTGMMNTEAFF
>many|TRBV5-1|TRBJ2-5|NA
TGCGCCAGCAGCTTGTTAGGAGAGACCCAGTACTTC
CASSLLGETQYF
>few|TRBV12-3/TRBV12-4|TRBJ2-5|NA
TGTGCCAGCAGTCCCCCAAACAACCAAGAGACCCAGTACTTC
CASSPPNNQETQYF
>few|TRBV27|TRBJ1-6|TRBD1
TGTGCCAGCAACCTTGTAGCAGGGACAGTTTTTAATTCACCCCTCCACTTT
CASNLVAGTVFNSPLHF
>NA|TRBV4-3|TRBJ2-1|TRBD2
TGCGCCAGCAGCCACCGTCCGGGACTAGCGGACAATGAGCAGTTCTTC
CASSHRPGLADNEQFF
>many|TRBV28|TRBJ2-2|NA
TGTGCCAGCAGTCTGAAACTGCTCAGACGGGGCTCGAACACCGGGGAGCTGTTTTTT
CASSLKLLRRGSNTGELFF
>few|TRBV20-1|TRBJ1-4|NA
TGCAGTGCTAGGAGGGCAGGAGGGGCTTCTAATGAAAAACTGTTTTTT
CSARRAGGASNEKLFF
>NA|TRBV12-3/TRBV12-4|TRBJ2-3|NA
TGTGCCAGCAGCCCCGACAGGTTGTCGTCGTATTTT
CASSPDRLSSYF
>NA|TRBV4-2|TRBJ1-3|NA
TGTGCCAGCAGCCAAGCTCCAGCATCGGGAAACACCATATATTTT
CASSQAPASGNTIYF
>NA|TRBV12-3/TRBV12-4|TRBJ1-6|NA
TGTGCCAGCAGCCTCGTCAGGGTGCAGTCACCCCTCCACTTT
CASSLVRVQSPLHF
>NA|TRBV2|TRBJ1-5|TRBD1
TGTGCCAGCAGAGGACAGGGGAATCAGCCCCAGCATTTT
CASRGQGNQPQHF
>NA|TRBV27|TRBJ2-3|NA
TGTGCCAGCAGTTTCCGACCAGGGGCTCCTTGGTCAGATACGCAGTATTTT
CASSFRPGAPWSDTQYF
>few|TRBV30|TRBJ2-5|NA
TGTGCCTGGAGAAAATGGTCAACCCAAGAGACCCAGTACTTC
CAWRKWSTQETQYF
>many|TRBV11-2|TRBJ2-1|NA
TGTGCCAGCAGCCCGGTTGGGGAGACGGGCGAGCAGTTCTTC
CASSPVGETGEQFF
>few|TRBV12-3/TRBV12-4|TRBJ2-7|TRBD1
TGTGCCAGCAGGCCCGGGACAGGGGGCTATCGGGAGCAGTACTTC
CASRPGTGGYREQYF
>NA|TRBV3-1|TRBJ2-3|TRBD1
TGTGCCAGCAGCCAAGGCGTGGACAGGGAAGATACGCAGTATTTT
CASSQGVDREDTQYF
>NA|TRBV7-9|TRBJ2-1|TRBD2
TGTGCCAGCAGCTTTACTAGCGGGGGGGCCAATGAGCAGTTCTTC
CASSFTSGGANEQFF
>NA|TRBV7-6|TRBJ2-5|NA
TGTGCCAGCAGCTTGGGCAGGGAACAAGAGACCCAGTACTTC
CASSLGREQETQYF
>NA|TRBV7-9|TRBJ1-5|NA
TGTGCCAGCAGCATACAGCGAGGCTTTAGCAATCAGCCCCAGCATTTT
CASSIQRGFSNQPQHF
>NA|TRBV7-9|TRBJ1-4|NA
TGTGCCAGCACCACCCGGGCTCCGAGCGGTTATGAAAAACTGTTTTTT
CASTTRAPSGYEKLFF
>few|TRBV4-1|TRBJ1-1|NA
TGCGCCAGCAGCCAAGGGGAGGCGACGAACACTGAAGCTTTCTTT
CASSQGEATNTEAFF
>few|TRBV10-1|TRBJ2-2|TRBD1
TGCGCCAGCAGTGGAACCCCGGACAGGCCCACCGGGGAGCTGTTTTTT
CASSGTPDRPTGELFF
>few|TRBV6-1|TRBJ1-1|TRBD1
TGTGCCAGCAGTTTAACCGGGACAGGGGATACTGAAGCTTTCTTT
CASSLTGTGDTEAFF
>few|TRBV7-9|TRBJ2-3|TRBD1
TGTGCCAGCAGCTCACTGTCACTGGGGACAGGGGATCTCAATACGCAGTATTTT
CASSSLSLGTGDLNTQYF
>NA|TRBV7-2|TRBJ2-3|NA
TGTGCCAGCAGCTTAGATAGGTCCGAAGGCGCAGATACGCAGTATTTT
CASSLDRSEGADTQYF
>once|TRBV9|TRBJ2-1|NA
TGTGCCAGCAGCCTTCCCAGAGGGGCAGGGCCTCTGAATGAGCAGTTCTTC
CASSLPRGAGPLNEQFF
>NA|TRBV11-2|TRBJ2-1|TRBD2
TGTGCCAGCCGGGGACTAGCCTGGAATGAGCAGTTCTTC
CASRGLAWNEQFF
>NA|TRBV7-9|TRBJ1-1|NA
TGTGCCAGCGGGGTCGGTGAAGCTTTCTTT
CASGVGEAFF
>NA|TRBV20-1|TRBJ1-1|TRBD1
TGCAGTGCCCTAGAGGTTTACAGGGGGAGTTCGAACACTGAAGCTTTCTTT
CSALEVYRGSSNTEAFF
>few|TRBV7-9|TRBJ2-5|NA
TGTGCCAGCAGCTCGCAGAGGGATCAAGAGACCCAGTACTTC
CASSSQRDQETQYF
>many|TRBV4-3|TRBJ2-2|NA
TGCGCCAGCAGCTACGGAGGGGGGAGGAACACCGGGGAGCTGTTTTTT
CASSYGGGRNTGELFF
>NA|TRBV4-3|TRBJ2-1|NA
TGCGCCAGCAGCCAAGATGTGGTCTACAATGAGCAGTTCTTC
CASSQDVVYNEQFF
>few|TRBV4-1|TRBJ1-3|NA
TGCGCCAGCAGCCAAAGGGGCGGGGCTAACACCATATATTTT
CASSQRGGANTIYF
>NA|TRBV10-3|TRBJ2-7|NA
TGTGCCATCAGTAAGACAGAGTCCTACGAGCAGTACTTC
CAISKTESYEQYF
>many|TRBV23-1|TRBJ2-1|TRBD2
TGCGCCAGCAGCCCGAGCGGGGGTGAGGACAATGAGCAGTTCTTC
CASSPSGGEDNEQFF
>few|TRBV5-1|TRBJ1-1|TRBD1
TGCGCCAGCAGCTACGGGACAGCCATGAACACTGAAGCTTTCTTT
CASSYGTAMNTEAFF
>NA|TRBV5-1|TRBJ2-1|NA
TGCGCCAGCAGCCGACAGCAGATGGATTCCTACAATGAGCAGTTCTTC
CASSRQQMDSYNEQFF
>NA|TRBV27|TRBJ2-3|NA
TGTGCCAGCAGTTTAGCCTATGGGGGGGCCGTCGCAGATACGCAGTATTTT
CASSLAYGGAVADTQYF
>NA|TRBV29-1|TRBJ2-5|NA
TGCAGCGTCGTTGAAATCGGCAGAAAAGAGACCCAGTACTTC
CSVVEIGRKETQYF
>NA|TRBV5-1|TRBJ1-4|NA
TGCGCCAGCAGCTTGCTCGCAACTAATGAAAAACTGTTTTTT
CASSLLATNEKLFF
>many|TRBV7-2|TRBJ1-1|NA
TGTGCCAGCACTGGACAGAGGAACACTGAAGCTTTCTTT
CASTGQRNTEAFF
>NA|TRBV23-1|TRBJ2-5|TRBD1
TGCGCCAGCAGTCAGACCCGGACAGGGTTTTGTAGAGAGACCCAGTACTTC
CASSQTRTGFCRETQYF
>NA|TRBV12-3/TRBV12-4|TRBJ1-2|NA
TGTGCCAGCAGTCCGGGGCCCGAGGGCAAGAGCTACACCTTC
CASSPGPEGKSYTF